These T cell receptor beta chains were read from a single sample in a study of blood T cell repertoires in COVID-19. Clones were sequenced by immunoSEQ multiplex PCR, and TCRdb holds only the in-frame ones, with some missing. Of about 170,000 clones listed, 88% are singletons. Sequenced: peripheral blood. Receptors originate from a man between 60 and 75 years old with acute or convalescent COVID-19. CDR3s include the opening cysteine and the closing phenylalanine or tryptophan. A D gene is named only where the DNA matches it firmly. Size tells how often a clone was seen (once, few, many) or the class of an expanded clone, and some rows leave it out.

cdr3_aa	d_call	clone_size	v_call
CATSRTGGSSYGYTF	TRBD1	.	TRBV15
CASSRDRGYEQYF	TRBD1	once	TRBV6-5
CASSPRQGHNEKLFF	TRBD1	once	TRBV7-9
CAWVSGIGRPEAFF	.	.	TRBV30
CASSVSRVQPQHF	.	.	TRBV19
CASSYSLGHNYGYTF	.	.	TRBV6-6
CASSYRTGGTKGYTF	.	.	TRBV6-5
CATSATSGGAYNEQFF	TRBD2	.	TRBV24-1
CATSDLGSSGHSYNEQFF	TRBD2	.	TRBV24-1
CASSLESNQPQHF	.	.	TRBV11-3
CASSDRTSGATDTQYF	TRBD2	.	TRBV6-1
CASSLGLAGVVDTQYF	TRBD2	.	TRBV7-3
CASSLAGGDTEAFF	.	.	TRBV11-2
CASSSYYEQYF	.	.	TRBV6-6
CASSLEQGAIDGYTF	TRBD1	once	TRBV7-9
CAWSVKGSGQPQHF	.	.	TRBV30
CASSTERPGQSSGANVLTF	TRBD1	.	TRBV7-9
CATSDAGTGSDTQYF	TRBD1	.	TRBV24-1
CAWRTKGASNQPQHF	.	.	TRBV30
CASSSILAGDYNEQFF	TRBD2	.	TRBV11-3
CASGYRTGDGYTF	TRBD1	.	TRBV12-5
CASSLEGTANYGYTF	TRBD1	.	TRBV5-8